What follows are 9 T cell receptor beta chains derived from one specimen sequenced in a study of T cell responses to AZD1222 COVID-19 vaccine. The method was immunoSEQ multiplex PCR; TCRdb's version includes in-frame clones alone and lacks a portion of them. The sample yields about 120,000 clones, about 92% seen once. Sample: peripheral blood, taken on day 0 of MenACWY control vaccination. The receptors were sampled from an adult in good health.

The chain uses TRBV24-1 and TRBJ2-1, with TRBD1 matching 11 bases. The CDR3 consists of 15 residues. J lost 6 bases, V lost 1 base, and 1 base had no gene match. Germline V gene data show CDR1 as KGHDR and CDR2 as SFDVKD. In DNA form, the CDR3 reads TGTGCCACCAGTGATTTTGGGACAGGGGGCAATGAGCAGTTCTTC. Its translation is CATSDFGTGGNEQFF.

This CDR3 is CASSLRQGALGQPQHF. CDR3 nucleotides: TGTGCCAGCAGTTTACGACAGGGGGCTTTAGGTCAGCCCCAGCATTTT. V and J are TRBV28 and TRBJ1-5; 10 positions match TRBD1. CDR3 length: 16 residues. Trimming cost V 2 bases and J 6 bases; bases outside gene matches: 7. Germline lookup yields CDR1 MDHEN and CDR2 SYDVKM.

This clone has only one observation. The V gene is TRBV29-1, the J gene TRBJ2-3, with 11 nucleotides matching TRBD2. The CDR3 is made up of 14 amino acids. CDR1 and CDR2 (germline): SQVTM, ANQGSEA. V gave up 1 base and J gave up 6 bases; unmatched junction bases: 3. DNA for the CDR3: TGCAGCGTTGAAGGACTAGCGGGGTCGGATACGCAGTATTTT. It specifies CSVEGLAGSDTQYF.

The chain is built from TRBV3-1 (or the pseudogene TRBV3-2) and TRBJ1-1, with D unresolved. Deletions cut 4 bases from V and 4 bases from J, with 7 bases between. The CDR3 is 12 residues long. Germline V gives CDR1 LGHDT, CDR2 YNNKEL (reference sequence). The chain's CDR3 is CASSRGFTEAFF. Here the CDR3 DNA reads TGTGCCAGCAGCCGCGGGTTCACTGAAGCTTTCTTT.

The rearrangement uses TRBV5-1 and TRBJ2-2; D call uncertain. V lost 2 bases, J lost 3 bases, and 5 bases lay in between. Germline values: CDR1 SGHRS, CDR2 YFSETQ. The CDR3 has 13 residues. This chain's CDR3 is CASSFVHTGELFF. The CDR3 DNA sequence: TGCGCCAGCAGCTTCGTTCACACCGGGGAGCTGTTTTTT.

The gene calls are TRBV5-1 and TRBJ2-5; D is ambiguous. Looked up from germline, CDR1 is SGHRS and CDR2 is YFSETQ. Deletions cut 2 bases from V and 5 bases from J, with 10 bases between. The CDR3 is made up of 13 amino acids. CDR3 sequence (DNA): TGCGCCAGCAGCTTAATTGGTGGGGAGACCCAGTACTTC. Its translation is CASSLIGGETQYF.

This clone was recorded once. The chain couples TRBV5-1 to TRBJ1-4, with no clear D. This CDR3 region has 14 residues. The germline gives CDR1 SGHRS, CDR2 YFSETQ. V gave up 0 bases and J gave up 7 bases, with 10 bases separating them. The CDR3 loop is CASSLGGITEKLFF. As DNA, the CDR3 is TGCGCCAGCAGCTTGGGAGGGATAACTGAAAAACTGTTTTTT.

The chain recombines TRBV27 with TRBJ1-5; 10 nucleotides agree with TRBD1. This CDR3 comprises 19 residues. Germline-derived CDR1 and CDR2 are MNHEY and SMNVEV (reference sequence). With V trimmed by 1 base and J by 0 bases, 9 bases remained unmatched. Here the CDR3 reads CASSLFGTGAPYSNQPQHF. CDR3 nucleotides: TGTGCCAGCAGTTTATTCGGGACAGGGGCCCCTTATAGCAATCAGCCCCAGCATTTT.

The chain is built from TRBV10-3 and TRBJ1-1; D not resolved. CDR1 is ENHRY and CDR2 is SYGVKD in the germline V gene. The CDR3 is 16 amino acids. V lost 0 bases to trimming and J lost 0 bases, with 11 bases between them. The chain's CDR3 is CAISESSALMNTEAFF. The DNA of the CDR3 is TGTGCCATCAGTGAGTCCTCAGCCTTAATGAACACTGAAGCTTTCTTT.